The rows below give T cell receptor beta chains drawn from one sample of a study of regulatory T cells in long-lasting Graves disease. TCRdb recomputed calls from the multiplex PCR reads with MiXCR, one row per CDR3 protein. The repertoire holds over 650,000 distinct CDR3 sequences, with approximately 31% as singletons. The sample in question was peripheral blood mononuclear cells (PBMCs), obtained when the disease was refractory, from a patient treated with antithyroid drugs. The receptors shown here come from a female donor with Graves disease. The CDR3 runs from the conserved cysteine through the conserved F or W. The order of the fields is V gene, clone size, CDR3 length, CDR3 protein. Clone size appears in some rows only: once, few, many, or a class for an expanded clone.

v_gene: TRBV10-2; abundance: -; len: 15; CDR3aa: CASSELGGSNQPQHF
v_gene: TRBV29-1; abundance: -; len: 16; CDR3aa: CSVVPALIVRNTEAFF
v_gene: TRBV11-3; abundance: -; len: 16; CDR3aa: CASSSSSRLAGDTQYF
v_gene: TRBV2; abundance: -; len: 16; CDR3aa: CASSPFGGTGNYEQYF
v_gene: TRBV30; abundance: few; len: 13; CDR3aa: CAWSPGSGNTIYF
v_gene: TRBV25-1; abundance: -; len: 14; CDR3aa: CASTGTGGPYGYTF
v_gene: TRBV7-9; abundance: few; len: 14; CDR3aa: CASSSGVTPYEQYF
v_gene: TRBV6-1; abundance: -; len: 12; CDR3aa: CASSQTSVEQYF
v_gene: TRBV10-3; abundance: -; len: 14; CDR3aa: CAISVQGGGQPQHF
v_gene: TRBV20-1; abundance: few; len: 12; CDR3aa: CSGSEGSYEQYF
v_gene: TRBV27; abundance: -; len: 17; CDR3aa: CASTQDGQGSGANVLTF
v_gene: TRBV7-9; abundance: -; len: 17; CDR3aa: CASRPTVGDRGRGELFF
v_gene: TRBV6-1; abundance: few; len: 15; CDR3aa: CASRVFESWSYEQYF
v_gene: TRBV4-2; abundance: -; len: 13; CDR3aa: CASSKTGAGELFF
v_gene: TRBV7-9; abundance: -; len: 15; CDR3aa: CASSSAGLQPGELFF
v_gene: TRBV27; abundance: few; len: 14; CDR3aa: CASSSGTPRTEAFF
v_gene: TRBV12-3/TRBV12-4; abundance: many; len: 13; CDR3aa: CASSIQRRWGYTF
v_gene: TRBV3-1; abundance: -; len: 14; CDR3aa: CASSQATGTYEQYF
v_gene: TRBV9; abundance: -; len: 14; CDR3aa: CASSVGRVADTQYF
v_gene: TRBV5-1; abundance: -; len: 13; CDR3aa: CASSLAPSSQQYF
v_gene: TRBV19; abundance: -; len: 16; CDR3aa: CASRGLADVGTYEQYF
v_gene: TRBV20-1; abundance: -; len: 13; CDR3aa: CSAISGGRETQYF
v_gene: TRBV6-1; abundance: -; len: 15; CDR3aa: CASRAWDGSSYEQYF
v_gene: TRBV28; abundance: -; len: 15; CDR3aa: CASSRQGADTGELFF
v_gene: TRBV11-2; abundance: many; len: 14; CDR3aa: CASSFQPGSYEQYF
v_gene: TRBV20-1; abundance: few; len: 17; CDR3aa: CSAFNYHGLAGEETQYF
v_gene: TRBV6-5; abundance: -; len: 12; CDR3aa: CASSSSGIEAFF
v_gene: TRBV12-3/TRBV12-4; abundance: many; len: 16; CDR3aa: CASSFVAGAIKETQYF
v_gene: TRBV19; abundance: -; len: 16; CDR3aa: CASTQGGGSGANVLTF
v_gene: TRBV11-1; abundance: -; len: 16; CDR3aa: CASSLTGRQGAREQYF
v_gene: TRBV5-1; abundance: few; len: 15; CDR3aa: CASSSGNALNTEAFF
v_gene: TRBV30; abundance: few; len: 15; CDR3aa: CAWSASGGSSYEQYF
v_gene: TRBV9; abundance: -; len: 16; CDR3aa: CASSPSLGGPQETQYF
v_gene: TRBV6-1; abundance: -; len: 12; CDR3aa: CASEKDTGELFF
v_gene: TRBV6-5; abundance: -; len: 15; CDR3aa: CASSSETEGIYEQYF
v_gene: TRBV5-1; abundance: -; len: 15; CDR3aa: CASSEGTAMNTEAFF
v_gene: TRBV9; abundance: -; len: 15; CDR3aa: CASSVAATTNEKLFF
v_gene: TRBV14; abundance: -; len: 14; CDR3aa: CASSPPGSNTEAFF
v_gene: TRBV7-2; abundance: -; len: 14; CDR3aa: CASSLGGARYGYTF
v_gene: TRBV19; abundance: -; len: 18; CDR3aa: CASSNPVAETLAKNIQYF
v_gene: TRBV28; abundance: many; len: 15; CDR3aa: CASTPRGRNAQPQHF
v_gene: TRBV6-2/TRBV6-3; abundance: many; len: 12; CDR3aa: CASSSTEDGYTF
v_gene: TRBV7-8; abundance: many; len: 17; CDR3aa: CASSPRRTFTPNTEAFF
v_gene: TRBV5-6; abundance: -; len: 16; CDR3aa: CASSVGGGDSNQPQHF
v_gene: TRBV5-1; abundance: -; len: 15; CDR3aa: CASRPLAGGGYEQYF
v_gene: TRBV28; abundance: many; len: 11; CDR3aa: CASSGGTEAFF
v_gene: TRBV6-2/TRBV6-3; abundance: -; len: 16; CDR3aa: CASSYSPPGPSYGYTF
v_gene: TRBV7-2; abundance: -; len: 11; CDR3aa: CASSLGNKLFF
v_gene: TRBV3-1; abundance: -; len: 15; CDR3aa: CASSQENRGFYEQYF
v_gene: TRBV15; abundance: few; len: 13; CDR3aa: CATSAMNSYEQYF
v_gene: TRBV28; abundance: -; len: 14; CDR3aa: CASSKTGAQETQYF
v_gene: TRBV7-6; abundance: few; len: 13; CDR3aa: CASSPKAFYEQYF
v_gene: TRBV6-2/TRBV6-3; abundance: -; len: 16; CDR3aa: CASSYSGAGAGGGYTF
v_gene: TRBV15; abundance: few; len: 12; CDR3aa: CATSREGVEQYF
v_gene: TRBV28; abundance: many; len: 16; CDR3aa: CASSLPTRAGSYGYTF
v_gene: TRBV6-1; abundance: many; len: 15; CDR3aa: CASSEPPRGNTEAFF